The clone carrying this TCR beta chain occurred many times. Its antigen is not known. The data were taken from a study of T-cell reconstitution after alpha-beta-depleted transplantation in children. General study findings and limits: Several hundred expanded graft clones reportedly supplied alpha-beta T cells about two months after transplant. A year post-transplant, T-cell counts and diversity derived mostly from newly produced T cells. The origin of high day-60 TCRbeta diversity in some patients lay in surviving recipient T cells and thymic progenitors.

For TCRbeta, the library was prepared with unique molecular identifiers. TCRdb reanalysed the PCR reads using MiXCR and keeps one entry per CDR3 protein. The data show 200,000 or so distinct CDR3 sequences, roughly 6.6% seen once. V lost 6 bases and J 4 bases, leaving 12 bases between the germline ends. The CDR3 consists of 13 residues. The sequencing used PBMCs, collected before TCRalphabeta/CD19-depleted stem cell transplant. The gene calls are TRBV12-3 or TRBV12-4 and TRBJ1-1; maybe TRBD1 (5 bases). This sequence was found in a boy younger than 10 with acute lymphoblastic leukemia, due to receive a stem cell transplant. CDR3 sequence reads: CASSRGDITEAFF. The CDR3 nucleotides read TGTGCCAGCAGCCGGGGGGATATCACTGAAGCTTTCTTT.